Below, 27 T cell receptor beta chains from the same sample are listed, as sequenced in a study of cytomegalovirus exposure and HLA in healthy donors. The PCR had 60 Vbeta and 13 Jbeta primers. Only in-frame clones appear in the TCRdb table, and some are missing; sequencing was by immunoSEQ multiplex PCR. Among about 160,000 clones listed, roughly 87% were seen once. Sequencing was performed on PBMCs. Receptors were obtained from a woman in her 30s in good health and CMV-seronegative.

The chain combines TRBV19 with TRBJ2-7, with TRBD1 matching over 8 bases. The germline CDR1 and CDR2 sequences are LNHDA and SQIVND (reference sequence). This CDR3 region has 14 residues. The trim removed 4 bases at V and 5 bases at J, leaving 7 bases unmatched. This CDR3 reads CASSTRTGQDEQYF. The CDR3 DNA is TGTGCCAGTAGTACCCGGACAGGGCAGGACGAGCAGTACTTC.

The chain combines TRBV10-2 with TRBJ1-3, with TRBD1 matching over 9 bases. CDR1 and CDR2 (germline): WSHSY, SAAADI. Trimming at V came to 6 bases and at J to 0 bases, leaving 9 bases not matched to a gene. This CDR3 is 17 amino acids long. The CDR3 nucleotides read TGCGCCAGCAGGGGGGACAGGGCCCTATACTCTGGAAACACCATATATTTT. Protein: CASRGDRALYSGNTIYF.

The chain recombines TRBV4-1 with TRBJ2-1, with 10 bases lining up with TRBD2. Looked up from germline, CDR1 is MGHRA and CDR2 is YSYEKL. The J segment lost 8 bases and the V segment lost 1 base, leaving 14 bases of the junction unmatched. This CDR3 is built from 18 residues. The chain's CDR3 is CASSQASRMVTSGDEQFF. Written as DNA, the CDR3 is TGCGCCAGCAGCCAAGCTTCGCGGATGGTTACTAGCGGGGATGAGCAGTTCTTC.

The gene calls are TRBV11-3 and TRBJ2-5, with 11 positions matching TRBD2. The V and J ends lost 5 bases and 1 base, in that order; junction bases with no gene match: 6. The V gene's germline CDR1 is SGHNT and CDR2 YENEEA. CDR3 size: 16 residues. The CDR3 region is CASSPGTSGPQETQYF. Written as DNA, the CDR3 is TGTGCCAGCAGCCCCGGGACTAGCGGCCCCCAAGAGACCCAGTACTTC.

This clone was seen a handful of times. This chain joins TRBV19 and TRBJ1-1; 8 nucleotides line up with TRBD1. The CDR3 has 14 residues. In germline, CDR1 is LNHDA, CDR2 SQIVND (reference sequence). V was pared by 5 bases and J by 1 base, with 3 bases of the junction left unmatched. CDR3 sequence reads: CASSAGQGNTEAFF. The CDR3 DNA follows: TGTGCCAGTAGTGCCGGACAGGGGAACACTGAAGCTTTCTTT.

J is TRBJ2-5 and V is TRBV4-2; TRBD1 agrees at 11 bases. The tail of the sequence fits TRBJ2-7 better, so the J call may be wrong. Germline assignment: CDR1 LGHNA and CDR2 YNFKEQ. This CDR3 comprises 15 residues. The CDR3 protein is CASSHRDRGNYEQYF. The DNA for the CDR3 is TGTGCCAGCAGCCACCGGGACAGGGGGAACTACGAGCAGTACTTC.

This chain links TRBV6-1 with TRBJ1-1, with 10 bases that match TRBD1. This CDR3 is 14 amino acids long. From germline, CDR1 is MNHNS and CDR2 SASEGT. V was clipped by 1 base and J by 10 bases; unmatched bases: 6. This CDR3 is CASSEGQGARGAFF. As DNA, the CDR3 is TGTGCCAGCAGTGAAGGACAGGGGGCTCGGGGAGCTTTCTTT.

This clone was seen a handful of times. The rearrangement joins TRBV5-6 to TRBJ2-2, with 10 bases aligning to TRBD1. This CDR3 is built from 18 residues. The ends lost 4 bases at V and 6 bases at J; junction bases unmatched: 15. The germline V gene has CDR1 SGHDT and CDR2 YYEEEE. CDR3 nucleotide sequence: TGTGCCAGCAGCCCCATAGGGGGGACAGGGGCGGGTTCCGGGGAGCTGTTTTTT. Protein product: CASSPIGGTGAGSGELFF.

This clone was detected only once. The J gene is TRBJ1-2, the V gene TRBV6-5; TRBD1 agrees at 10 bases. Trimming cost V 5 bases and J 4 bases; bases outside gene matches: 4. This CDR3 spans 14 amino acids. The germline gives CDR1 MNHEY, CDR2 SVGAGI. CDR3 nucleotides: TGTGCCAGCAGTACGACAGGGGGCGGCTATGGCTACACCTTC. It encodes CASSTTGGGYGYTF.

This clone was detected once. V usage is TRBV2 and J usage is TRBJ2-5; the match to TRBD2 covers 13 bases. The better agreement between TRBJ2-7 and the DNA end casts doubt on the J call. The CDR3 has 16 amino acids. Per the germline V gene, CDR1 is SNHLY and CDR2 is FYNNEI. CDR3 sequence: CASRGTSGAFSYEQYF. In DNA form, the CDR3 reads TGTGCCAGCAGGGGGACTAGCGGGGCCTTCTCCTACGAGCAGTACTTC.

The chain carries TRBV7-8 and TRBJ1-5, with no clear D. This CDR3 spans 16 amino acids. The germline V gene has CDR1 SGHVS and CDR2 FQNEAQ. V was cut by 5 bases and J by 7 bases, with 21 bases left in between. In nucleotides, the CDR3 is TGTGCCAGCAGCCCCATTTGGAGCTCTCAAACACAGCCCCAGCATTTT. Protein: CASSPIWSSQTQPQHF.

The chain uses TRBV19 and TRBJ1-2; 9 bases line up with TRBD1. CDR3 length: 15 amino acids. Germline V gene lookup returns CDR1 LNHDA and CDR2 SQIVND (reference sequence). With 4 bases clipped from V and 4 bases from J, the junction kept 7 bases outside the gene matches. CDR3 sequence: CASSKGTGTPYGYTF. In DNA, the CDR3 is TGTGCCAGTAGTAAGGGGACAGGGACCCCCTATGGCTACACCTTC.

This chain links TRBV9 with TRBJ2-1, with 11 bases identical to TRBD2. Germline loops: CDR1 SGDLS, CDR2 YYNGEE. J gave up 6 bases and V 3 bases, and 5 bases lay outside the gene matches. The length of the CDR3 is 15 residues. The CDR3 DNA reads TGTGCCAGCAGCGCTAGCGGGGGGCCCGGCAATGAGCAGTTCTTC. Its translation is CASSASGGPGNEQFF.

This clone occurred once. J is TRBJ2-5 and V is TRBV5-1; 8 bases match TRBD1. With V trimmed by 4 bases and J by 5 bases, 7 bases remained unmatched. CDR1 is SGHRS, CDR2 YFSETQ, per germline. The CDR3 runs to 14 residues. CDR3 loop: CASSPLTGEETQYF. CDR3 DNA: TGCGCCAGCAGCCCCCTGACAGGGGAGGAGACCCAGTACTTC.

This CDR3 is CATGSWERWMEGARTGELFF. The CDR3 DNA reads as TGTGCCACCGGTAGTTGGGAAAGGTGGATGGAGGGGGCGCGGACCGGGGAGCTGTTTTTT. The chain couples TRBV15 to TRBJ2-2; TRBD1 might be the D (7 bases). Per germline, CDR1 LNHNV and CDR2 YYDKDF (reference sequence). Trimming left V 8 bases short and J 5 bases short, with 33 bases between. This CDR3 is built from 20 residues.

The genes are TRBV6-1 and TRBJ2-5; 9 nucleotides agree with TRBD1. Germline values: CDR1 MNHNS, CDR2 SASEGT. The CDR3 is 14 residues long. After removal of 2 bases from V and 9 bases from J, the junction contained 7 bases not matched to a gene. The CDR3 DNA sequence: TGTGCCAGCAGTGAAAGAGGGGACAGGGCGGCCCAGTACTTC. Encoded protein: CASSERGDRAAQYF.

V gene TRBV2 combines with J gene TRBJ2-5, with 7 bases identical to TRBD1. The CDR3 loop spans 12 amino acids. V gave up 1 base and J gave up 11 bases; unmatched junction bases: 4. The germline gives CDR1 SNHLY, CDR2 FYNNEI. CDR3 protein: CASSEGQGVQYF. The DNA of the CDR3 is TGTGCCAGCAGTGAAGGACAGGGCGTGCAGTACTTC.

The J gene is TRBJ2-7, the V gene TRBV28; D ambiguous. Germline CDR1 reads MDHEN; CDR2 reads SYDVKM. The CDR3 runs 12 residues. Trimming shortened V by 6 bases and J by 2 bases, and 8 bases separated the two germline ends. In DNA form, the CDR3 reads TGTGCCAGCAGACTGACTGCCTACGAGCAGTACTTC. Translated, it gives CASRLTAYEQYF.

The rearrangement links TRBV28 to TRBJ2-1; D is undetermined. The CDR3 runs 14 residues. Trimming took 5 bases from V and 2 from J, leaving 10 bases between them. Germline V CDR1 and CDR2: MDHEN, SYDVKM. CDR3 DNA sequence: TGTGCCAGCAGTCTACCCAGCGCCTACAATGAGCAGTTCTTC. Its protein product is CASSLPSAYNEQFF.

The CDR3 protein is CASSLTSSGPRVTGELFF. The CDR3, as DNA: TGTGCCAGTAGTCTGACGTCTAGCGGGCCGCGGGTCACCGGGGAGCTGTTTTTT. The chain joins TRBV19 to TRBJ2-2; 8 positions match TRBD2. This CDR3 has 18 amino acids. V shed 5 bases and J 4 bases; nucleotides not matched to a gene: 15. Germline-derived CDR1 and CDR2 are LNHDA and SQIVND (reference sequence).

The chain uses TRBV9 and TRBJ2-1, with D hard to call. Germline-derived CDR1 and CDR2 are SGDLS and YYNGEE. CDR3 length: 12 residues. Trimming left V 2 bases short and J 6 bases short, with 6 bases between. The CDR3 loop reads CASSVGPNEQFF. CDR3 DNA: TGTGCCAGCAGCGTTGGGCCCAATGAGCAGTTCTTC. The complete variable domain, with remaining parts taken from reference TRBV9 and TRBJ2-1, reads DSGVTQTPKHLITATGQRVTLRCSPRSGDLSVYWYQQSLDQGLQFLIQYYNGEERAKGNILERFSAQQFPDLHSELNLSSLELGDSALYFCASSVGPNEQFFGPGTRLTVL.

The V gene is TRBV6-1, the J gene TRBJ2-7; D is unresolved. Trimming shortened V by 5 bases and J by 5 bases, and 13 bases separated the two germline ends. CDR1 and CDR2 from the germline V gene are MNHNS and SASEGT. The CDR3 covers 13 residues. CDR3 loop: CASSKTFANEQYF. For the CDR3, the DNA is TGTGCCAGCAGTAAAACATTCGCAAACGAGCAGTACTTC.

V and J are TRBV2 and TRBJ2-1; 12 bases fit TRBD1. The CDR3 spans 17 residues. V lost 6 bases to trimming and J lost 3 bases; unmatched junction nucleotides: 9. CDR1 and CDR2 (germline): SNHLY, FYNNEI. The CDR3 DNA sequence: TGTGCCAGCAGGGGGACAGGGGGCCCACCACACTACAATGAGCAGTTCTTC. This sequence encodes CASRGTGGPPHYNEQFF.

This clone turned up a few times. The V gene is TRBV30, the J gene TRBJ2-7, with a weak D call TRBD2 (6 bases). There are 13 residues in the CDR3. The V gene's germline CDR1 is GTSNPN and CDR2 SVGIG (reference sequence). Trimming took off 4 bases at V and 0 bases at J, with 10 bases between the two ends. The CDR3 sequence is CAWMRGPSYEQYF. The CDR3 DNA reads TGTGCCTGGATGCGGGGTCCCTCCTACGAGCAGTACTTC.

V usage is TRBV10-1 and J usage is TRBJ2-3; TRBD1 is a possible D gene (6 bases). CDR3 length equals 13 residues. The germline V gene encodes CDR1 WNHNN and CDR2 SYGVQD (reference sequence). Trimming cost V 6 bases and J 2 bases, with 9 bases left between them. CDR3 amino acids: CASSQGHTDTQYF. The CDR3 coding sequence is TGCGCCAGCAGCCAGGGACACACAGATACGCAGTATTTT.

This chain joins TRBV11-2 and TRBJ2-3; D is unclear. The CDR3 extends over 11 amino acids. V was trimmed by 4 bases and J by 5 bases, leaving 4 bases between them. Germline values: CDR1 SGHAT, CDR2 FQNNGV. CDR3 amino acids: CASSSLDTQYF. CDR3 coding DNA: TGTGCCAGCAGCTCCTTAGATACGCAGTATTTT.

The sample holds one count of this clone. The chain carries TRBV29-1 and TRBJ2-7, with a possible D match to TRBD2 (6 bases). Looked up from germline, CDR1 is SQVTM and CDR2 is ANQGSEA. The CDR3 extends over 16 amino acids. Trimming removed 6 bases from V and 2 bases from J, with 23 bases in between. This chain's CDR3 is CSVQGASDTLPYEQYF. The CDR3 coding sequence is TGCAGCGTCCAAGGGGCTAGCGATACGCTCCCCTACGAGCAGTACTTC.